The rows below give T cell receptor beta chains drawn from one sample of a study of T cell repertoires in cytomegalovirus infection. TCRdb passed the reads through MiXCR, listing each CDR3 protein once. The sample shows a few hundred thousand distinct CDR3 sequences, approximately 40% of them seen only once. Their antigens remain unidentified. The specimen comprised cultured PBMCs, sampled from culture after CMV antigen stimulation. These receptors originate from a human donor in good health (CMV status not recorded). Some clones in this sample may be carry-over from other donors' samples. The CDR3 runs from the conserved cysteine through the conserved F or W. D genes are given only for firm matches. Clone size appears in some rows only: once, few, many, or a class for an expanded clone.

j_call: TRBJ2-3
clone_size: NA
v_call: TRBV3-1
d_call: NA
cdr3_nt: TGTGCCAGCAGCCAAGGGACTGGGGCGCTCCCTACGCAGTATTTT
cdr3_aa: CASSQGTGALPTQYF

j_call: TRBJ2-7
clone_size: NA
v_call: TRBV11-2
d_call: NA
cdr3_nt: TGTGCCAGCAGCTTAGACGTCGGGTCCTCCTACGAGCAGTACTTC
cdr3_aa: CASSLDVGSSYEQYF

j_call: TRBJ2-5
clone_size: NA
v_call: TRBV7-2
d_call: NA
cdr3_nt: TGTGCCAGCAGCTTAGGGCCCGCTGGAGGGACCCAGTACTTC
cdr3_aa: CASSLGPAGGTQYF

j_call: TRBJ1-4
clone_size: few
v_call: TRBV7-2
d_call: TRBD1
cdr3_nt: TGTGCCAGCAGTCAAGGGACAGGGGTATACGAAAAACTGTTTTTT
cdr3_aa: CASSQGTGVYEKLFF

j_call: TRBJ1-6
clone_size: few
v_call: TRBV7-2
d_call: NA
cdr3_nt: TGTGCCAGCAGCTTAGTTGCCCCCGCAGGATATAATTCACCCCTCCACTTT
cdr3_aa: CASSLVAPAGYNSPLHF

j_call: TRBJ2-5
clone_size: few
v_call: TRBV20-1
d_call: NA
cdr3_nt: TGCAGTGCTAGGCGGGAGACCCAGTACTTC
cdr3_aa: CSARRETQYF

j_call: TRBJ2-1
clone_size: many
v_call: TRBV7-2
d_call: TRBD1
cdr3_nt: TGTGCCAGCACCGCACTACAGGGGAGCTCCTACAATGAGCAGTTCTTC
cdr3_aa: CASTALQGSSYNEQFF

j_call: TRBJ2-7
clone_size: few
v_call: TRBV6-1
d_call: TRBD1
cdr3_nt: TGTGCCAGCAGTGAAGCGCACAGGGGGCTGTACGAGCAGTACTTC
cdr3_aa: CASSEAHRGLYEQYF

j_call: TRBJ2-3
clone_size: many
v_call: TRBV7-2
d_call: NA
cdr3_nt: TGTGCCAGCAGCTTCGGGGGACCCCGCACAAGTACGCAGTATTTT
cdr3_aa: CASSFGGPRTSTQYF

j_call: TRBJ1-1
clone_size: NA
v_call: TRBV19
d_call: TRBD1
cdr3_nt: TGTGCCAGTAGTCCACCCGGGACAGGGGTTACTGAAGCTTTCTTT
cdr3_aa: CASSPPGTGVTEAFF

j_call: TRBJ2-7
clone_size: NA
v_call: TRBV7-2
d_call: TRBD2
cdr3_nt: TGTGCCAGCAGCGATGCTAGCGGGAGGTACGAGCAGTACTTC
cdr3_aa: CASSDASGRYEQYF

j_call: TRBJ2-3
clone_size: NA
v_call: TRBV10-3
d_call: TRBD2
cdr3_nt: TGTGCCATCAACGCGGGGGGTGCAGATACGCAGTATTTT
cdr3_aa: CAINAGGADTQYF

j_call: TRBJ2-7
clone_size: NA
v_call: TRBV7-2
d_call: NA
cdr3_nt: TGTGCCAGCAGCTCGGACCTCAGCGAGCAGTACTTC
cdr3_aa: CASSSDLSEQYF

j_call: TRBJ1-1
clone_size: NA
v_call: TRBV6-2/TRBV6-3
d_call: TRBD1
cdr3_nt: TGTGCCAGCAGTTACCCGCGGACAGGCGGTCGGGAAGCTTTCTTT
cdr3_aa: CASSYPRTGGREAFF

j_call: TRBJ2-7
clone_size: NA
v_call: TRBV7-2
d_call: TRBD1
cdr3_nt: TGTGCCAGCAGCTTAGCGACGACAGGGGCCATAGGCGAGCAGTACTTC
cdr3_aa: CASSLATTGAIGEQYF

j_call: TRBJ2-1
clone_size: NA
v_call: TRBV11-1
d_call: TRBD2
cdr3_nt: TGTGCCAGCAGCTTAGCGGTGCCAGCGGGAGGGCAAAATGAGCAGTTCTTC
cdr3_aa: CASSLAVPAGGQNEQFF

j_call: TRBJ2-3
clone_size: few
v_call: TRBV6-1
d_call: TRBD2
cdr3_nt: TGTGCCAGCAACCTCGGACTAGCGGAATCGGATACGCAGTATTTT
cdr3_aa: CASNLGLAESDTQYF

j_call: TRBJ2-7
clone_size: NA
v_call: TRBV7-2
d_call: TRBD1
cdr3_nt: TGTGCCAGCAGCAAGGGGTTCGACAGGGTTGCGACCTACGAGCAGTACTTC
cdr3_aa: CASSKGFDRVATYEQYF

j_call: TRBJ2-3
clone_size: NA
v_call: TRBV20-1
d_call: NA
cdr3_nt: TGCAGTGCTAGAGATTGGGACGCACAACCTGGCACAGATACGCAGTATTTT
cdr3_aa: CSARDWDAQPGTDTQYF

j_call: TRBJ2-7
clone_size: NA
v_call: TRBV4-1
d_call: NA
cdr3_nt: TGCGCCATCAGCCACTACCCGACGCCCTCCTACGAGCAGTACTTC
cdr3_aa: CAISHYPTPSYEQYF

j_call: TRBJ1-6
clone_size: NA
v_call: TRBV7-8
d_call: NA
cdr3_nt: TGTGCCAGCAGCTTTGGACAGCCCGCTAATTCACCCCTCCACTTT
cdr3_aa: CASSFGQPANSPLHF

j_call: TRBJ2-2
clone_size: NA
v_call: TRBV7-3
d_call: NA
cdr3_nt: TGTGCCAGCACCACGAAACAGGGTTGGGCGTGGGAGCTGTTTTTT
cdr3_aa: CASTTKQGWAWELFF

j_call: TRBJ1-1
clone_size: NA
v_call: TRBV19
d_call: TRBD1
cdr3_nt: TGTGCCAGTAGTAAGCTTCAGGGGGCGGGGAGGACTGAAGCTTTCTTT
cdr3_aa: CASSKLQGAGRTEAFF

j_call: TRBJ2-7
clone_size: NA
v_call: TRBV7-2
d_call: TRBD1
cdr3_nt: TGTGCCAGCAGCCCTGACAGGGGGCTAACCGAGCAGTACTTC
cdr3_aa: CASSPDRGLTEQYF

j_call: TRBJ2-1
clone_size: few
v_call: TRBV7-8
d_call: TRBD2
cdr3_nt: TGTGCCAGCAGAAAGGGTAGCGGGAGCGATGAGCAGTTCTTC
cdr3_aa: CASRKGSGSDEQFF

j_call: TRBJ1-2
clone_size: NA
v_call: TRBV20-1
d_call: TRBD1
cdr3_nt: TGCAGTGCTAGAGTAGGGACAGAAGTTACCTATGGCTACACCTTC
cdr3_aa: CSARVGTEVTYGYTF

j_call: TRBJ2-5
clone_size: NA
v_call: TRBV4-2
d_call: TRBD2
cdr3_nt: TGTGCCAGCAGCGCAGGACTAGCGGGGGGTCAAGAGACCCAGTACTTC
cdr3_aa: CASSAGLAGGQETQYF

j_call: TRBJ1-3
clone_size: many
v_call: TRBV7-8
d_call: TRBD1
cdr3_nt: TGTGCCAGCAGCTACAGGGGCGCTGGAAACACCATATATTTT
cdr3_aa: CASSYRGAGNTIYF

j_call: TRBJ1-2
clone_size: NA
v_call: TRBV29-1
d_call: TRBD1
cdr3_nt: TGCAGCGTCCCACAGGGGGGCGGCTACACCTTC
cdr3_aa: CSVPQGGGYTF

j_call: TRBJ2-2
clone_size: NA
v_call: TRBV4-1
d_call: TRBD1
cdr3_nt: TGCGCCAGCAGCCAAGATAGTAGGGGGCGAACCGGGGAGCTGTTTTTT
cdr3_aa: CASSQDSRGRTGELFF

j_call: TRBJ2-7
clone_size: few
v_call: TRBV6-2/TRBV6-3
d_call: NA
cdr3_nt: TGTGCCAGCAGCCAATGGACGGGCGAGCAGTACTTC
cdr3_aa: CASSQWTGEQYF

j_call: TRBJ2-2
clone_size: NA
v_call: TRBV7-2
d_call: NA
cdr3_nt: TGTGCCAGCAGTAGGCCCAGTAACACCGGGGAGCTGTTTTTT
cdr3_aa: CASSRPSNTGELFF

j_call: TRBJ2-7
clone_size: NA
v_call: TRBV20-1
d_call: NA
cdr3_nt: TGCAGTGCTATCAGCGGATTCGCCTACGAGCAGTACTTC
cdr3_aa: CSAISGFAYEQYF

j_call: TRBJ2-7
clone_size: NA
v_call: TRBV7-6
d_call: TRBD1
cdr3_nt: TGTGCCAGCAGCCCCCCGGGACAGGGTCACGAGCAGTACTTC
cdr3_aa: CASSPPGQGHEQYF

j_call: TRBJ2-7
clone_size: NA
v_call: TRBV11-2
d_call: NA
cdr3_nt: TGTGCCAGCAGCTTAGGTCTTAGAACCTTAGGCTCCTACGAGCAGTACTTC
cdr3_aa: CASSLGLRTLGSYEQYF

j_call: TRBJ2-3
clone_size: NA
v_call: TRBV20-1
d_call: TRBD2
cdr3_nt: TGCAGTGCTCACCTAGCGGGAGTGGGAGATACGCAGTATTTT
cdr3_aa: CSAHLAGVGDTQYF

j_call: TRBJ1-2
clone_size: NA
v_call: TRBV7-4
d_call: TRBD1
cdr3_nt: TGTGCCAGCAGCCGACAGGGGAACTATGGCTACACCTTC
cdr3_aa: CASSRQGNYGYTF

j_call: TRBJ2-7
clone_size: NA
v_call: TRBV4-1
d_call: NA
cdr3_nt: TGCGCCAGCAGCCGGTGGGCAGGGGAGTCCAACGAGCAGTACTTC
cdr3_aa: CASSRWAGESNEQYF

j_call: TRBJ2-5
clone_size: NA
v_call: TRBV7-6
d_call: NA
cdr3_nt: TGTGCCAGCAGCCCCCCCCTCCGTACTAAGTTAAAAGAGACCCAGTACTTC
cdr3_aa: CASSPPLRTKLKETQYF

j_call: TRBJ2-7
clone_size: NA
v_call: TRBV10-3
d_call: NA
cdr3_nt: TGTGCCATCAGGGGGACTTCGACCTACGAGCAGTACTTC
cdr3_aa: CAIRGTSTYEQYF

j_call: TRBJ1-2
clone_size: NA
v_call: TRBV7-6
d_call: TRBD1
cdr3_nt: TGTGCCAGCAGCTTAACAGGGGGCGCGGGGTATGGCTACACCTTC
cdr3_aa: CASSLTGGAGYGYTF

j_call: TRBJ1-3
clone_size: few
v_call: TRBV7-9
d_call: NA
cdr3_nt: TGTGCCAGCAGCTCAGCGGACGAGGGCTCTGGAAACACCATATATTTT
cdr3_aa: CASSSADEGSGNTIYF

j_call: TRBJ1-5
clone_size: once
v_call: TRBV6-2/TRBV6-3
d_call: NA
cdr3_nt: TGTGCCAGCAGTCTGGACAGAACGGCAAATCAGCCCCAGCATTTT
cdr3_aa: CASSLDRTANQPQHF

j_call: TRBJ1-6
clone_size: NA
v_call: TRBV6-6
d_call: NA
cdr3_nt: NA
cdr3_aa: CASSFGTGAAPPHF

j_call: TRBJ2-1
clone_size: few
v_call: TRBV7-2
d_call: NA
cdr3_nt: TGTGCCAGCGACGCCACCCCTGGAAATGAGCAGTTCTTC
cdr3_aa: CASDATPGNEQFF

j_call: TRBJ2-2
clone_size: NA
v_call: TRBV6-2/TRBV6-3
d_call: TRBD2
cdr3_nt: TGTGCCAGCAGACTGGTTTGGACTAGTATCTGGGAGCTGTTTTTT
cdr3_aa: CASRLVWTSIWELFF

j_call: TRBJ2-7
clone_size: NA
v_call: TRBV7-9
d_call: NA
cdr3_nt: TGTGCCAGCAGCACCGGACAGCTCGAGCAGTACTTC
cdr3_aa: CASSTGQLEQYF

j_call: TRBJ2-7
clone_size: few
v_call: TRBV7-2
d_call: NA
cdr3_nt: TGTGCCAGCAGCTTAGTCTTTCTAGCGTGGGAGCAGTACTTC
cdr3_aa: CASSLVFLAWEQYF

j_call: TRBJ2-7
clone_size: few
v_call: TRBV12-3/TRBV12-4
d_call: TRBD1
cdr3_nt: TGTGCCAGCCTAGGGGGCAACGAGCAGTACTTC
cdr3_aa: CASLGGNEQYF